This passage covers 5 T cell receptor beta chains from one sample sequenced in a study of CD8 T cells in ankylosing spondylitis. Each CDR3 protein is one row after TCRdb ran MiXCR on the 5' RACE reads. The sample gives approximately 150,000 distinct CDR3 sequences, approximately 48% of which show up once; around 15% is in the top ten. Sequenced sample: synovial fluid, either unsorted or a sorted T cell fraction (not recorded which). The source of these receptors is a male donor with ankylosing spondylitis.

V gene TRBV6-4 combines with J gene TRBJ2-3; D is ambiguous. The germline CDR1 and CDR2 sequences are MRHNA and SNTAGT. Trimming removed 2 bases from V and 2 bases from J, with 8 bases in between. This CDR3 contains 14 residues. This CDR3 reads CASSDGDDTDTQYF. CDR3 nucleotides: TGTGCCAGCAGTGACGGGGATGACACAGATACGCAGTATTTT.

V usage is TRBV5-1 and J usage is TRBJ2-1; TRBD2 agrees at 10 bases. The CDR3 runs 18 residues. The junction had 9 bases not matched to a gene; V was cut back by 0 bases and J by 3 bases. Germline V lookup: CDR1 SGHRS, CDR2 YFSETQ. The CDR3 here is CASSLGFLAGALYNEQFF. The CDR3 DNA is TGCGCCAGCAGCTTGGGGTTCCTAGCGGGAGCTCTCTACAATGAGCAGTTCTTC.

The genes are TRBV20-1 and TRBJ2-1; unclear D gene. The CDR3 is 13 residues long. The V gene's germline CDR1 is DFQATT and CDR2 SNEGSKA (reference sequence). The ends were cut back, 2 bases at V and 2 bases at J, with 7 bases in the middle. The CDR3 sequence: CSARRLAYNEQFF. The CDR3 bases are TGCAGTGCTAGACGCCTAGCCTACAATGAGCAGTTCTTC.

CDR3 coding DNA: TGTGCCAGCAGCTACCCCGCCGGGACAGGGCAGTACGAGCAGTACTTC. It yields the protein CASSYPAGTGQYEQYF. The J gene is TRBJ2-7, the V gene TRBV7-9; TRBD1 aligns across 9 bases. The ends lost 4 bases at V and 4 bases at J; junction bases unmatched: 11. CDR1 SEHNR and CDR2 FQNEAQ come from the germline V gene (reference sequence). The CDR3 totals 16 residues. Full variable domain (rest looked up from reference TRBV7-9 and TRBJ2-7): DTGVSQNPRHKITKRGQNVTFRCDPISEHNRLYWYRQTLGQGPEFLTYFQNEAQLEKSRLLSDRFSAERPKGSFSTLEIQRTEQGDSAMYLCASSYPAGTGQYEQYFGPGTRLTVT.

CDR3 DNA: TGTGCCAGCAGTTTAGTTTGGGGTCACGAGCAGTACTTC. Encoded protein: CASSLVWGHEQYF. The rearrangement links TRBV12-3 or TRBV12-4 to TRBJ2-7; D is undetermined. Trimming removed 1 base at V and 5 bases at J, with 9 bases between. This CDR3 spans 13 amino acids.